The present T cell receptor beta chain was sequenced within a study of blood T cell repertoires in COVID-19. As for the study in general: Material from acute and convalescent COVID-19 was sourced from the United States, Italy and Spain.

V was trimmed by 1 base and J by 4 bases, leaving 4 bases between them. Per germline, CDR1 SEHNR and CDR2 FQNEAQ (reference sequence). The CDR3 has 12 amino acids. Profiled with immunoSEQ multiplex PCR; TCRdb holds only in-frame clones, not every one. The sample includes a few hundred thousand clones, roughly 89% of them seen just once. The receptor was derived from a man younger than 45 who had recovered from COVID-19. The rearrangement links TRBV7-9 to TRBJ1-2; no clear D. The sample consisted of peripheral blood. As DNA, the CDR3 is TGTGCCAGCAGCTTAGTCGGCTATGGCTACACCTTC. Amino acid sequence: CASSLVGYGYTF.